The rows below give T cell receptor beta chains drawn from one sample of a study of neoadjuvant anti-PD-1 for oral cavity cancer. The table came from immunoSEQ multiplex PCR; TCRdb's copy has only in-frame clones and leaves some out. The sample yields 15,000 or so clones, roughly 60% seen once. The material was PBMCs, obtained before nivolumab (anti-PD-1) treatment. These receptors all stem from a person between 40 and 80 years old with oral cavity squamous cell carcinoma. Both conserved end residues are part of each CDR3. Each record gives: CDR3 length, clone size, V gene, J gene, D gene, CDR3 DNA, CDR3 protein. A D gene is named only where the DNA matches it firmly. Clone size is given for some rows only: seen once, a few or many times, or a class if the clone is expanded.

13,-,TRBV6-1,TRBJ1-2,TRBD1,TGTGCCAGCAGTCAACAGGGGGGGAATGGCTACACCTTC,CASSQQGGNGYTF
12,few,TRBV5-1,TRBJ1-4,-,TGCGCCAGCAGCGGCAGGAATGAAAAACTGTTTTTT,CASSGRNEKLFF
13,-,TRBV7-6,TRBJ1-1,-,TGTGCCAGCAGCTTAGGAGTTGAAACTGAAGCTTTCTTT,CASSLGVETEAFF
15,-,TRBV2,TRBJ1-4,TRBD1,TGTGCCAGCCTTGAACGGAGACAGGGAGGGGAAAAACTGTTTTTT,CASLERRQGGEKLFF
15,-,TRBV7-7,TRBJ2-3,-,TGTGCTAGCAGCCCCCTAGCCCTAGGCACAGATACGCAGTATTTT,CASSPLALGTDTQYF
12,-,TRBV5-1,TRBJ1-4,-,TGCGCCAGCAGCCCCGACCCGGGATTGCTGTTTTTT,CASSPDPGLLFF
14,-,TRBV5-1,TRBJ1-5,-,TGCGCCAGCAGCTTGGACCTGGGGGTCCAGCCCCAGCATTTT,CASSLDLGVQPQHF
14,-,TRBV25-1,TRBJ1-5,TRBD1,TGTGCCAGCGCGGGGACAGGGGGCAATCAGCCCCAGCATTTT,CASAGTGGNQPQHF
15,few,TRBV27,TRBJ1-2,-,TGTGCCAGCAGTTTAAAGGGCGCAGGGGACGGTGGCTACACCTTC,CASSLKGAGDGGYTF
16,-,TRBV11-2,TRBJ2-7,TRBD2,TGTGCCAGCAGCTTAGACCCTAGCGGGAGCTCCTACGAGCAGTACTTC,CASSLDPSGSSYEQYF
12,-,TRBV5-6,TRBJ2-3,-,TGTGCCAGCAGCTTTAGGGGTAATACGCAGTATTTT,CASSFRGNTQYF
15,-,TRBV6-1,TRBJ2-3,TRBD1,TGTGCCAGCAGTAACAGGGGGATTGGTACAGATACGCAGTATTTT,CASSNRGIGTDTQYF
15,few,TRBV11-3,TRBJ2-3,-,TGTGCCAGCAGCTTAGCGGCGGGAACGTTGGATACGCAGTATTTT,CASSLAAGTLDTQYF
16,-,TRBV2,TRBJ1-5,TRBD1,TGTGCCAGCAGCCCCTCCAACAGGGGTAACAATCAGCCCCAGCATTTT,CASSPSNRGNNQPQHF
13,-,TRBV9,TRBJ2-1,TRBD2,TGTGCCAGCAGCTACGGACTAGCGAACGAGCAGTTCTTC,CASSYGLANEQFF
17,-,TRBV7-9,TRBJ2-1,TRBD2,TGTGCCAGCAGCGTCGGACTAGCGGGGCTAATTGGCCATGAGCAGTTCTTC,CASSVGLAGLIGHEQFF
14,-,TRBV11-2,TRBJ2-1,TRBD1,TGTGCCAGCAGCAATCCGGACAGGGACAATGAGCAGTTCTTC,CASSNPDRDNEQFF
15,-,TRBV5-1,TRBJ2-7,TRBD1,TGCGCCAGCAGCTTGTGGACAGGGTTAGGCTACGAGCAGTACTTC,CASSLWTGLGYEQYF
14,few,TRBV7-9,TRBJ2-7,-,TGTGCCAGCAGCCATCCTAGGGTTTCCTACGAGCAGTACTTC,CASSHPRVSYEQYF
13,-,TRBV2,TRBJ2-1,-,TGTGCCAGCAGTGAACCGGGCAGGGATGAGCAGTTCTTC,CASSEPGRDEQFF
14,few,TRBV2,TRBJ1-2,-,TGTGCCAGCAGTGAAAGGACGGGGTCGAATGGCTACACCTTC,CASSERTGSNGYTF
14,few,TRBV28,TRBJ2-7,-,TGTGCCAGCACCCCTTGGGCCGCATCCTACGAGCAGTACTTC,CASTPWAASYEQYF
14,-,TRBV5-1,TRBJ2-5,-,TGCGCCAGCAGCTTTACCGGAGGGCAAGAGACCCAGTACTTC,CASSFTGGQETQYF
11,-,TRBV20-1,TRBJ2-7,-,TGCAGTGCCCTGGTCGGCTACGAGCAGTACTTC,CSALVGYEQYF
15,-,TRBV5-1,TRBJ2-2,TRBD2,TGCGCCAGCAGCGGCGGGACTAGCGACACCGGGGAGCTGTTTTTT,CASSGGTSDTGELFF
14,-,TRBV5-1,TRBJ2-3,-,TGCGCCAGCACGCTGAGGGACATCACAGATACGCAGTATTTT,CASTLRDITDTQYF
11,few,TRBV10-1,TRBJ2-7,-,TGCGCCAGCAGTGACGGATACGAGCAGTACTTC,CASSDGYEQYF
14,few,TRBV10-3,TRBJ1-2,TRBD1,TGTGCCATCACCCCTGGACAGGGTTCCGATGGCTACACCTTC,CAITPGQGSDGYTF
15,-,TRBV19,TRBJ1-5,-,TGTGCCAGTAGTTCGGGGGGGGCAGGAAATCAGCCCCAGCATTTT,CASSSGGAGNQPQHF
13,-,TRBV29-1,TRBJ1-1,-,TGCAGCGTTGCGGGGCAGCCCAGAGATGAAGCTTTCTTT,CSVAGQPRDEAFF
14,few,TRBV7-9,TRBJ2-7,-,TGTGCCAGCAGCTCAGGGGGGCTCCTCTACGAGCAGTACTTC,CASSSGGLLYEQYF
15,-,TRBV5-1,TRBJ2-7,TRBD2,TGCGCCAGCAGCTCGGGACTAGTAGAGGGTTACGAGCAGTACTTC,CASSSGLVEGYEQYF
14,few,TRBV19,TRBJ1-4,-,TGTGCCAGTAGTATGACAGCAACTAATGAAAAACTGTTTTTT,CASSMTATNEKLFF
18,-,TRBV2,TRBJ1-1,TRBD1,TGTGCCAGCACCGTAGGGAAGACCAGGGACAGTTTGAACACTGAAGCTTTCTTT,CASTVGKTRDSLNTEAFF
14,few,TRBV2,TRBJ2-4,-,TGTGCCAGCAGGGAGGGCACCTCGAGGAACATTCAGTACTTC,CASREGTSRNIQYF
14,-,TRBV6-1,TRBJ2-1,TRBD1,TGTGCCAGCAGTCCCGGGACAGCTTACAATGAGCAGTTCTTC,CASSPGTAYNEQFF
16,-,TRBV7-9,TRBJ2-1,-,TGTGCCAGCAGCTTAGAGGGAGGACCGGGCCGAAATGAGCAGTTCTTC,CASSLEGGPGRNEQFF
13,-,TRBV6-5,TRBJ2-7,-,TGTGCCAGCAGTAGACTAGGCAAGTACGAGCAGTACTTC,CASSRLGKYEQYF
14,few,TRBV6-1,TRBJ1-5,TRBD1,TGTGCCAGCAACCCGACAGGGTCAAATCAGCCCCAGCATTTT,CASNPTGSNQPQHF
14,-,TRBV2,TRBJ1-3,-,TGTGCCAGCTCGGCAGGGATGACAGGAAACACCATATATTTT,CASSAGMTGNTIYF
12,-,TRBV7-9,TRBJ2-7,-,TGTGCCAGCAGCTTAGACTTCGGCGAGCAGTACTTC,CASSLDFGEQYF
15,-,TRBV6-6,TRBJ1-4,TRBD1,TGTGCCAGCACTCAAGGACAGGCAACTAATGAAAAACTGTTTTTT,CASTQGQATNEKLFF